This passage covers 30 T cell receptor beta chains from one sample sequenced in a study of neoadjuvant nivolumab and ipilimumab in lung cancer. Sequencing was performed with immunoSEQ multiplex PCR; in TCRdb, only in-frame clones are kept and a portion is missing. Among 8,500 to 10,000 clones listed, 75% to 90% were seen once. The sequenced sample was tumor tissue, obtained after neoadjuvant nivolumab, alone or with ipilimumab, at or shortly before surgery. The receptor set was obtained from an adult with non-small cell lung cancer.

This clone was recorded only once. The V and J genes are TRBV27 and TRBJ2-1, with D unresolved. This CDR3 is built from 14 residues. Trimming removed 7 bases from V and 0 bases from J, with 10 bases in between. Germline V CDR1 and CDR2: MNHEY, SMNVEV (reference sequence). The DNA for the CDR3 is TGTGCCAGCACCCAACGGAGCTCCTACAATGAGCAGTTCTTC. Protein sequence: CASTQRSSYNEQFF.

The gene calls are TRBV6-5 and TRBJ1-3; possibly TRBD1 for D (5 bases). Trimming removed 2 bases at V and 2 bases at J, with 7 bases between. The CDR3 contains 14 residues. Germline lookup yields CDR1 MNHEY and CDR2 SVGAGI. The CDR3 is CASSYAGTGNTIYF. The CDR3 DNA reads as TGTGCCAGCAGTTACGCAGGGACTGGAAACACCATATATTTT.

This clone was observed a handful of times. The chain combines TRBV7-6 with TRBJ2-7; D is undetermined. This CDR3 is 13 amino acids long. CDR1 and CDR2 from the germline V gene are SGHVS and FNYEAQ. With 1 base removed from V and 3 bases from J, the gap between germline ends came to 7 bases. CDR3 amino acids: CASSLGPNYEQYF. The CDR3 DNA reads TGTGCCAGCAGCTTAGGCCCAAACTACGAGCAGTACTTC.

The gene calls are TRBV7-9 and TRBJ2-5, with D tentatively TRBD2 (6 bases). The CDR3 sequence is 14 residues long. Germline V gives CDR1 SEHNR, CDR2 FQNEAQ (reference sequence). Between the trimmed V and J ends, which lost 6 bases and 2 bases, there was a span of 13 bases. In DNA form, the CDR3 reads TGTGCCAGCAGACCGACTAGTTTTCAAGAGACCCAGTACTTC. Translated, it gives CASRPTSFQETQYF.

V gene TRBV5-1 combines with J gene TRBJ1-1; D remains unclear. V dropped 4 bases and J dropped 0 bases, with 19 bases sitting between them. In germline, CDR1 is SGHRS, CDR2 YFSETQ. The CDR3 covers 17 residues. The CDR3 spells CASSAGAKVPLNTEAFF. The CDR3 DNA sequence: TGCGCCAGCAGCGCGGGCGCCAAGGTCCCCTTGAACACTGAAGCTTTCTTT.

The chain employs TRBV25-1 and TRBJ1-1; D is undetermined. V lost 1 base, J lost 5 bases, and 8 bases lay in between. CDR1 and CDR2 from the germline V gene are MGHDK and SYGVNS. This CDR3 spans 13 amino acids. For the CDR3, the DNA is TGTGCCAGCAGTGAATGGGAGAAAACTGAAGCTTTCTTT. Encoded protein: CASSEWEKTEAFF.

The chain links TRBV6-6 to TRBJ2-7; 7 bases match TRBD2. V shed 4 bases, J shed 1 base, and the junction held 10 bases outside the gene matches. CDR1 MNHNY and CDR2 SVGAGI come from the germline V gene (reference sequence). The CDR3 spans 16 residues. The CDR3, as DNA: TGTGCCAGCAGTTCCATCGTTGGCGGGAGTTCCTACGAGCAGTACTTC. Encoded protein: CASSSIVGGSSYEQYF.

This chain connects TRBV5-1 to TRBJ1-4, with 7 bases lining up with TRBD1. The V gene end was trimmed by 5 bases and the J gene end by 8 bases; junction bases not matched to a gene: 6. The CDR3 sequence is 13 residues long. Germline V gene lookup returns CDR1 SGHRS and CDR2 YFSETQ. CDR3 in amino acids: CASRDREWEKLFF. CDR3 sequence (DNA): TGCGCCAGCAGAGACAGGGAGTGGGAAAAACTGTTTTTT. The whole variable domain, filled in from reference TRBV5-1 and TRBJ1-4, reads KAGVTQTPRYLIKTRGQQVTLSCSPISGHRSVSWYQQTPGQGLQFLFEYFSETQRNKGNFPGRFSGRQFSNSRSEMNVSTLELGDSALYLCASRDREWEKLFFGSGTQLSVL.

This clone was found a few times. The V and J genes are TRBV30 and TRBJ2-3, with TRBD2 identical over 9 bases. Germline trimming cut 1 base from V and 0 bases from J; bases unmatched to any gene: 17. Germline V gene lookup returns CDR1 GTSNPN and CDR2 SVGIG (reference sequence). The CDR3 consists of 20 residues. CDR3 residues: CAWSDLTVEQTSGSTDTQYF. CDR3 nucleotide sequence: TGTGCCTGGAGTGACCTTACCGTAGAACAGACTAGCGGAAGCACAGATACGCAGTATTTT.

The chain couples TRBV6-5 to TRBJ1-2; 9 bases are shared with TRBD1. V was pared by 6 bases and J by 8 bases, with 13 bases of the junction left unmatched. This CDR3 has 15 amino acids. Germline V gives CDR1 MNHEY, CDR2 SVGAGI. CDR3 region: CASSQTGQGFLGYTF. Here the CDR3 DNA reads TGTGCCAGCAGCCAGACGGGACAGGGATTTTTAGGCTACACCTTC.

The V and J genes are TRBV2 and TRBJ1-5; possibly TRBD1 for D (6 bases). V lost 8 bases and J 3 bases, leaving 17 bases between the germline ends. This CDR3 has 15 residues. Germline-derived CDR1 and CDR2 are SNHLY and FYNNEI. The DNA for the CDR3 is TGTGCCAGCGCACAAGGGGCAGGGGACAATCAGCCCCAGCATTTT. This translates into CASAQGAGDNQPQHF.

The chain combines TRBV2 with TRBJ2-1, with D unclear. Germline V gene data show CDR1 as SNHLY and CDR2 as FYNNEI. This CDR3 is 13 amino acids long. The ends were cut back, 4 bases at V and 14 bases at J, with 18 bases in the middle. The CDR3 is CASSVQGWAPKFF. The CDR3, as DNA: TGTGCCAGCAGTGTCCAAGGGTGGGCCCCGAAGTTCTTC.

V gene TRBV29-1 combines with J gene TRBJ1-5; D remains ambiguous. The CDR3 runs to 14 residues. Germline values: CDR1 SQVTM, CDR2 ANQGSEA. The germline V and J ends were trimmed by 4 bases and 0 bases, with 10 bases remaining between them. CDR3 amino acids: CSVGNGGSNQPQHF. In nucleotides, the CDR3 is TGCAGCGTTGGAAACGGAGGTAGCAATCAGCCCCAGCATTTT.

The rearrangement links TRBV5-4 to TRBJ2-3; no reliable D call. The CDR3 consists of 11 residues. Trimming cost V 2 bases and J 7 bases, with 5 bases left between them. Germline V gene sequence: CDR1 SGHNT, CDR2 YYREEE (reference sequence). The CDR3 DNA follows: TGTGCCAGCAGCTTCGAGAATACGCAGTATTTT. Its translation: CASSFENTQYF.

In its sample, this clone was seen a few times. The CDR3 sequence is CASSPRGALTGELFF. Here the CDR3 DNA reads TGTGCCAGCAGCCCCCGGGGAGCCCTTACCGGGGAGCTGTTTTTT. The gene calls are TRBV7-2 and TRBJ2-2, with D perhaps TRBD2 (5 bases). The CDR3 is made up of 15 amino acids. Germline loops: CDR1 SGHTA, CDR2 FQGNSA. Trimming stripped 5 bases from V and 5 bases from J, with 15 bases between.

This clone was recorded a few times. The chain employs TRBV5-6 and TRBJ2-7, with 8 bases matching TRBD2. The V gene's germline CDR1 is SGHDT and CDR2 YYEEEE. This CDR3 is built from 16 residues. The V segment lost 4 bases and the J segment 1 base; nucleotides outside the gene matches: 10. CDR3 protein: CASSGVASGWSYEQYF. The CDR3 DNA reads TGTGCCAGCAGCGGCGTAGCTAGCGGGTGGTCCTACGAGCAGTACTTC.

The rearrangement links TRBV7-8 to TRBJ2-5; D is perhaps TRBD2 (6 bases). With 5 bases removed from V and 1 base from J, the gap between germline ends came to 14 bases. Per the germline V gene, CDR1 is SGHVS and CDR2 is FQNEAQ. This CDR3 has 15 amino acids. CDR3 sequence: CASSGRLVPQETQYF. DNA of the CDR3: TGTGCCAGCAGCGGAAGACTAGTTCCCCAAGAGACCCAGTACTTC.

The V call is TRBV7-6, the J call TRBJ2-6; possible D gene TRBD1, 6 bases. The germline V gene has CDR1 SGHVS and CDR2 FNYEAQ. This CDR3 has 16 amino acids. The V end was cut by 4 bases, the J end by 0 bases, with 10 bases between. The CDR3 protein is CASSSPGVSGANVLTF. DNA of the CDR3: TGTGCCAGCAGCTCTCCAGGGGTCTCTGGGGCCAACGTCCTGACTTTC.

A few counts support this clone. The genes are TRBV28 and TRBJ1-1; D call uncertain. V was cut by 1 base and J by 0 bases, with 9 bases left in between. The CDR3 has 15 amino acids. Germline loops: CDR1 MDHEN, CDR2 SYDVKM. The CDR3 DNA reads as TGTGCCAGCAGTTTATTAGACACCTTGAACACTGAAGCTTTCTTT. This encodes CASSLLDTLNTEAFF.

V usage is TRBV9 and J usage is TRBJ2-1; a weak D match, TRBD2 (6 bases). Germline assignment: CDR1 SGDLS and CDR2 YYNGEE. Trimming stripped 0 bases from V and 4 bases from J, with 11 bases between. The CDR3 loop spans 15 amino acids. CDR3 protein: CASSVDTAGYNEQFF. The CDR3 DNA sequence: TGTGCCAGCAGCGTAGACACGGCGGGGTACAATGAGCAGTTCTTC.

This clone appeared once. The CDR3 DNA sequence: TGTGCCAGCAGTTACTCGAGAGGGGGCGCCCCCTACGAGCAGTACTTC. This codes for CASSYSRGGAPYEQYF. The chain uses TRBV6-6 and TRBJ2-7; 7 positions match TRBD1. The CDR3 is made up of 16 amino acids. J gave up 2 bases and V 0 bases, and 7 bases lay outside the gene matches. Germline lookup yields CDR1 MNHNY and CDR2 SVGAGI (reference sequence).

The chain joins TRBV18 to TRBJ1-1, with no clear D. The germline CDR1 and CDR2 sequences are KGHSH and LQKENI. CDR3 size: 16 residues. V was clipped by 5 bases and J by 0 bases, with 16 bases between them. In DNA, the CDR3 is TGTGCCAGCTCATCGGACCGAGATCCTATGAACACTGAAGCTTTCTTT. The encoded protein is CASSSDRDPMNTEAFF.

The J gene is TRBJ2-7, the V gene TRBV27; D is possibly TRBD1 or TRBD2 (5 bases each). The ends were cut back, 2 bases at V and 3 bases at J, with 8 bases in the middle. The germline gives CDR1 MNHEY, CDR2 SMNVEV (reference sequence). This CDR3 spans 13 amino acids. DNA of the CDR3: TGTGCCAGCAGTTTAATGAGGGGCTACGAGCAGTACTTC. As protein: CASSLMRGYEQYF.

The J gene is TRBJ2-5, the V gene TRBV5-1; 7 bases align to TRBD2. This CDR3 is 18 amino acids long. Germline V gene data show CDR1 as SGHRS and CDR2 as YFSETQ. Trimming took 0 bases from V and 2 from J; bases not matched to a gene: 13. CDR3 amino acids: CASSLAWLAEWGQETQYF. In DNA form, the CDR3 reads TGCGCCAGCAGCTTGGCATGGCTAGCGGAGTGGGGGCAAGAGACCCAGTACTTC.

V is TRBV5-6 and J is TRBJ2-1, with a tentative D call TRBD2 (6 bases). V was clipped by 3 bases and J by 8 bases, with 12 bases between them. Per the germline V gene, CDR1 is SGHDT and CDR2 is YYEEEE. This CDR3 region has 13 residues. The CDR3 reads CASSSTGGDEQFF. In DNA form, the CDR3 reads TGTGCCAGCAGCTCCACAGGCGGGGATGAGCAGTTCTTC.

The chain links TRBV29-1 to TRBJ2-7; 8 bases align to TRBD1. This CDR3 is 14 amino acids long. CDR1 is SQVTM and CDR2 is ANQGSEA in the germline V gene. After removal of 3 bases from V and 5 bases from J, the junction contained 9 bases not matched to a gene. CDR3 residues: CSVDQQGAMDEQYF. The DNA for the CDR3 is TGCAGCGTTGACCAGCAGGGGGCTATGGACGAGCAGTACTTC.

This chain uses TRBV27 with TRBJ1-6; D is uncertain. V lost 3 bases, J lost 0 bases, and 12 bases lay in between. CDR1 MNHEY and CDR2 SMNVEV come from the germline V gene (reference sequence). CDR3 length equals 17 residues. The CDR3 nucleotides read TGTGCCAGCAGTTTCTCCCCATCGGGCTCCTATAATTCACCCCTCCACTTT. As protein: CASSFSPSGSYNSPLHF.

This rearrangement joins TRBV29-1 to TRBJ1-1; weak D call: TRBD1 (5 bases). This CDR3 is 11 amino acids long. From germline, CDR1 is SQVTM and CDR2 ANQGSEA. V shed 8 bases and J shed 4 bases, with 11 bases lying between them. The CDR3 DNA is TGCAGCCTCTATGGGGCCACTGAAGCTTTCTTT. This codes for CSLYGATEAFF.

V and J are TRBV7-3 and TRBJ1-1; tentative D call: TRBD1 (5 bases). V was clipped by 4 bases and J by 3 bases, with 12 bases between them. Germline V gives CDR1 SGHTA, CDR2 FQGTGA. This CDR3 spans 14 amino acids. The CDR3 nucleotides are TGTGCCAGCAGCTCAACGGGGGGGGACACTGAAGCTTTCTTT. Translation: CASSSTGGDTEAFF. The entire variable domain, with the rest obtained from reference TRBV7-3 and TRBJ1-1, is as follows: GAGVSQTPSNKVTEKGKYVELRCDPISGHTALYWYRQSLGQGPEFLIYFQGTGAADDSGLPNDRFFAVRPEGSVSTLKIQRTERGDSAVYLCASSSTGGDTEAFFGQGTRLTVV.

The V gene is TRBV7-9, the J gene TRBJ1-1; no reliable D call. Deletions cut 2 bases from V and 1 base from J, with 8 bases between. This CDR3 region has 14 residues. The germline CDR1 and CDR2 sequences are SEHNR and FQNEAQ (reference sequence). DNA of the CDR3: TGTGCCAGCAGCTTATATGATGGGAACACTGAAGCTTTCTTT. Protein product: CASSLYDGNTEAFF.